Listed here are 25 T cell receptor beta chains from one sample, sequenced in a study of blood T cells in healthy people across ages. With a J-beta primer mix and a sample-barcoded 5' primer, a second PCR ran 7 to 11 cycles. MiXCR, applied by TCRdb to the 5' RACE reads, yields one record per CDR3 protein. Of fewer than 1 million distinct CDR3 sequences in the sample, 40% to 50% were seen once. Sequenced: blood. These receptors originate from a man aged 60 to 75 in good health.

The chain employs TRBV9 and TRBJ2-5; possibly TRBD1 or TRBD2 for D (5 bases each). V shed 4 bases and J shed 2 bases, with 15 bases lying between them. The CDR3 totals 15 residues. From germline, CDR1 is SGDLS and CDR2 YYNGEE. CDR3: CASSSRGEPQETQYF. CDR3 coding DNA: TGTGCCAGCAGCTCTAGAGGGGAACCTCAAGAGACCCAGTACTTC.

The chain carries TRBV6-6 and TRBJ2-5, with a tentative D call TRBD2 (5 bases). V lost 11 bases and J lost 1, with 14 bases in between. This CDR3 has 13 residues. Germline CDR1 is MNHNY and CDR2 is SVGAGI (reference sequence). The chain's CDR3 is CACKYGVQETQYF. CDR3 bases: TGTGCCTGCAAATACGGGGTCCAAGAGACCCAGTACTTC.

This clonotype has just a few counts. The V and J genes are TRBV10-3 and TRBJ1-1, with D perhaps TRBD1 (6 bases). V was trimmed by 3 bases and J by 7 bases, leaving 15 bases between them. The CDR3 has 14 amino acids. CDR1 and CDR2 from the germline V gene are ENHRY and SYGVKD. CDR3 region: CAISDHTGLVEAFF. Written as DNA, the CDR3 is TGTGCCATCAGTGACCACACAGGGTTGGTTGAAGCTTTCTTT.

This clonotype has more than one count but fewer than ten. This chain uses TRBV11-2 with TRBJ2-1; maybe TRBD2 (7 bases). The CDR3 contains 17 residues. The V and J ends lost 3 bases and 4 bases respectively, with 19 bases between them. CDR1 and CDR2 from the germline V gene are SGHAT and FQNNGV. The CDR3 DNA sequence: TGTGCCAGCAGCTTGTCCGATGGGGGGGCTAGGTACAATGAGCAGTTCTTC. Translated, it gives CASSLSDGGARYNEQFF.

The chain links TRBV6-5 to TRBJ1-1, with D hard to call. Germline V gene sequence: CDR1 MNHEY, CDR2 SVGAGI. V was pared by 5 bases and J by 4 bases, with 11 bases between. This CDR3 has 13 amino acids. CDR3 sequence: CASSPGEVTEAFF. CDR3 coding DNA: TGTGCCAGCAGTCCTGGTGAGGTCACTGAAGCTTTCTTT.

The rearrangement joins TRBV20-1 to TRBJ1-2; tentative D call: TRBD1 (5 bases). Germline lookup yields CDR1 DFQATT and CDR2 SNEGSKA (reference sequence). The CDR3 runs 16 residues. V was pared by 4 bases and J by 7 bases, with 25 bases between. Here the CDR3 reads CSAIPNRGRGDSGYTF. CDR3 sequence (DNA): TGCAGTGCTATACCCAACCGGGGAAGAGGGGACTCTGGCTACACCTTC.

This clonotype was counted ten times or more. The J gene is TRBJ2-5, the V gene TRBV4-3; D perhaps matches TRBD2 (6 bases). The CDR3 extends over 14 amino acids. The germline V gene has CDR1 LGHNA and CDR2 YSLEER. V lost 3 bases to trimming and J lost 2 bases, with 10 bases between them. This CDR3 is CASSHPREQETQYF. The CDR3 nucleotides are TGCGCCAGCAGCCACCCCCGGGAGCAAGAGACCCAGTACTTC.

This clonotype has only a few counts. This chain links TRBV6-1 with TRBJ2-6; maybe TRBD2 (5 bases). V lost 7 bases to trimming and J lost 0 bases, with 19 bases between them. The CDR3 length is 18 residues. The V gene's germline CDR1 is MNHNS and CDR2 SASEGT. The DNA of the CDR3 is TGTGCCAGCACTACAAACCCCGGACTGCTCTCTGGGGCCAACGTCCTGACTTTC. Amino acids: CASTTNPGLLSGANVLTF.

The gene calls are TRBV3-1 and TRBJ2-1; D is perhaps TRBD1 or TRBD2 (5 bases each). Trimming took 3 bases from V and 6 from J, leaving 15 bases between them. This CDR3 has 15 amino acids. Germline loops: CDR1 LGHDT, CDR2 YNNKEL (reference sequence). DNA of the CDR3: TGTGCCAGCAGCCATGAGGGGAAAATGCTCAATGAGCAGTTCTTC. It yields the protein CASSHEGKMLNEQFF.

V and J are TRBV27 and TRBJ1-2; 7 bases are a match to TRBD1. Germline V gene sequence: CDR1 MNHEY, CDR2 SMNVEV (reference sequence). The CDR3 covers 15 residues. Trimming at V came to 3 bases and at J to 5 bases, leaving 9 bases not matched to a gene. This CDR3 reads CASSFLGTETYGYTF. For the CDR3, the DNA is TGTGCCAGCAGTTTTCTAGGGACAGAAACATATGGCTACACCTTC.

The rearrangement uses TRBV9 and TRBJ2-1, with no clear D. The CDR3 loop spans 14 amino acids. Trimming shortened V by 6 bases and J by 8 bases, and 18 bases separated the two germline ends. Germline V gene data show CDR1 as SGDLS and CDR2 as YYNGEE. This CDR3 reads CASTKELGFDEQFF. CDR3 sequence (DNA): TGTGCCAGCACAAAAGAACTGGGGTTCGATGAGCAGTTCTTC. The full variable domain, with the rest looked up from reference TRBV9 and TRBJ2-1, is DSGVTQTPKHLITATGQRVTLRCSPRSGDLSVYWYQQSLDQGLQFLIQYYNGEERAKGNILERFSAQQFPDLHSELNLSSLELGDSALYFCASTKELGFDEQFFGPGTRLTVL.

This clonotype showed up just once. The chain employs TRBV12-3 or TRBV12-4 and TRBJ2-5; D not resolved. The CDR3 covers 15 residues. The V end was cut by 2 bases, the J end by 2 bases, with 12 bases between. CDR3 residues: CASSLPDELQETQYF. DNA for the CDR3: TGTGCCAGCAGTTTACCAGACGAGTTACAAGAGACCCAGTACTTC.

The rearrangement joins TRBV25-1 to TRBJ2-5, with 9 bases fitting TRBD1. Germline V gene lookup returns CDR1 MGHDK and CDR2 SYGVNS. The CDR3 contains 15 residues. Trimming took 4 bases from V and 11 from J; bases not matched to a gene: 14. This CDR3 is CASSATGTGNNEQYF. The DNA of the CDR3 is TGTGCCAGCAGTGCAACCGGGACAGGGAACAATGAGCAGTACTTC.

This clonotype was found many times. The V gene is TRBV5-1, the J gene TRBJ2-7; 8 nucleotides match TRBD2. The CDR3 has 13 amino acids. V shed 4 bases and J 7 bases; nucleotides not matched to a gene: 7. Germline CDR1 reads SGHRS; CDR2 reads YFSETQ. CDR3 DNA sequence: TGCGCCAGCAGCCGAGGTGGGACTAGGGAGCAGTACTTC. Translating gives CASSRGGTREQYF.

This clonotype is a singleton in its sample. V gene TRBV7-9 combines with J gene TRBJ2-7; D gene unclear. The germline V gene has CDR1 SEHNR and CDR2 FQNEAQ (reference sequence). The V gene lost 0 bases and the J gene lost 2 bases, with 8 bases spanning the gap. This CDR3 region has 14 residues. The CDR3 region is CASSLAVSTYEQYF. The DNA of the CDR3 is TGTGCCAGCAGCTTAGCGGTCAGTACCTACGAGCAGTACTTC.

For this clonotype: The germline gene is not matched at one end of the junction; a read error may be the cause. This chain joins TRBV5-5 and TRBJ2-6; D is unresolved. The CDR3 extends over 17 amino acids. Per germline, CDR1 SGHKS and CDR2 YYEKEE (reference sequence). CDR3 bases: TGTGCCAGCAGCCTCCGGCGGCCTAACTCTGGGACCAACGTCCTGACTTTC. Amino acid sequence: CASSLRRPNSGTNVLTF.

J is TRBJ2-7 and V is TRBV3-1, with unresolved D. Germline CDR1 reads LGHDT; CDR2 reads YNNKEL (reference sequence). Trimming took 2 bases from V and 7 from J, leaving 12 bases between them. The CDR3 has 13 amino acids. The CDR3 DNA reads TGTGCCAGCAGCCAACCTGGCTACAATGAGCAGTACTTC. Its protein product is CASSQPGYNEQYF.

The chain recombines TRBV5-1 with TRBJ2-1, with 10 nucleotides matching TRBD1. V lost 1 base, J lost 5 bases, and 6 bases stayed unmatched. The germline V gene has CDR1 SGHRS and CDR2 YFSETQ. The CDR3 totals 16 residues. The CDR3 sequence: CASSLTSGTGDNEQFF. The CDR3 nucleotides are TGCGCCAGCAGCTTGACATCCGGGACAGGGGACAATGAGCAGTTCTTC.

This clonotype was observed once. A much bigger clone sits one base away, suggesting this may be a read error. The CDR3 sequence: CSVNPQGFNEQYF. In DNA form, the CDR3 reads TGCAGCGTGAATCCCCAGGGTTTTAATGAGCAGTACTTC. V usage is TRBV29-1 and J usage is TRBJ2-1, with a tentative D call TRBD1 (5 bases). The J call is doubtful: the DNA matches TRBJ2-7 better. CDR3 length equals 13 residues. Germline CDR1 and CDR2: SQVTM and ANQGSEA.

The chain has TRBV12-3 or TRBV12-4 and TRBJ2-5; D is undetermined. Trimming stripped 3 bases from V and 5 bases from J, with 7 bases between. This CDR3 is 12 amino acids long. CDR3 bases: TGTGCCAGCAGTTTTCAGAGGGAGACCCAGTACTTC. It translates to CASSFQRETQYF.

The chain is built from TRBV20-1 and TRBJ2-7, with D possibly called TRBD1 or TRBD2 (5 bases each). Germline values: CDR1 DFQATT, CDR2 SNEGSKA (reference sequence). The CDR3 is 12 amino acids. Trimming shortened V by 5 bases and J by 3 bases, and 11 bases separated the two germline ends. This CDR3 reads CSAVGRRYEQYF. CDR3 coding DNA: TGCAGTGCTGTGGGACGTCGCTACGAGCAGTACTTC.

J is TRBJ2-1 and V is TRBV9, with TRBD2 matching 7 bases. The CDR3 extends over 17 amino acids. The germline CDR1 and CDR2 sequences are SGDLS and YYNGEE. V shed 4 bases, J shed 4 bases, and the junction held 14 bases outside the gene matches. The CDR3: CASSLMGGLSDYNEQFF. CDR3 coding DNA: TGTGCCAGCAGCCTCATGGGGGGACTATCCGATTACAATGAGCAGTTCTTC.

The rearrangement links TRBV20-1 to TRBJ2-1; no clear D gene. There are 15 residues in the CDR3. Per germline, CDR1 DFQATT and CDR2 SNEGSKA (reference sequence). Between the trimmed V and J ends, which lost 1 base and 1 base, there was a span of 11 bases. This chain's CDR3 is CSARVGGNSYNEQFF. CDR3 coding DNA: TGCAGTGCTAGAGTTGGCGGTAATTCCTACAATGAGCAGTTCTTC.

CDR3 nucleotide sequence: TGTGCCAGCAGTTTAGGTGGGGGCGGGGAGCTGTTTTTT. This codes for CASSLGGGGELFF. This chain connects TRBV27 to TRBJ2-2; D is possibly TRBD1 or TRBD2 (5 bases each). The germline V gene has CDR1 MNHEY and CDR2 SMNVEV (reference sequence). V lost 2 bases and J lost 7, with 8 bases in between. This CDR3 region has 13 residues.

This clonotype was seen just once. The V and J genes are TRBV20-1 and TRBJ2-3, with 10 nucleotides matching TRBD2. The ends lost 4 bases at V and 2 bases at J; junction bases unmatched: 6. CDR3 length: 15 amino acids. CDR1 is DFQATT, CDR2 SNEGSKA, per germline (reference sequence). CDR3 in DNA: TGCAGTGCTAACCCTAGCGGGAGCTACACAGATACGCAGTATTTT. This codes for CSANPSGSYTDTQYF.